This T cell receptor (beta chain) was identified in a study of blood T cell repertoires in COVID-19. Study-level background: PBMCs, B-cell-depleted T cells, or T cells were the source of the cDNA or gDNA that made up the material.

The protocol was immunoSEQ multiplex PCR, while the TCRdb copy is restricted to in-frame clones and leaves out a portion. The table lists around 50,000 clones, around four fifths of them singletons, with 5.5% to 6% in the top ten. With V trimmed by 7 bases and J by 2 bases, 20 bases remained unmatched. The length of the CDR3 is 18 residues. CDR1 MNHEY and CDR2 SMNVEV come from the germline V gene (reference sequence). This sequence was found in a woman between 50 and 59 years old with acute COVID-19. The sequenced material came from PBMCs or T cells enriched from blood (not recorded which). The gene calls are TRBV27 and TRBJ2-7; 7 bases map to TRBD1. The CDR3 DNA follows: TGTGCCAGCAAACCGAGACAGGGATCCACTACCTTCCCCTACGAGCAGTACTTC. Residues: CASKPRQGSTTFPYEQYF.